In its sample, the clone carrying this T cell receptor beta chain is medium-sized. The target antigen is unknown. Sorting of live CD3+CD8+TCRalphabeta+ cells by PD-1 and/or TIGIT gave four subsets. This sample was included in a study of circulating CD8 cells and anti-PD-1 response in melanoma. Study information: About 45% of the 13 patients had prior targeted therapy or immunotherapy; seven did not.

The QIAseq Immune Repertoire TCR panel built the libraries from about 16 ng of total RNA. TCRdb redid the calling of the reads with MiXCR, one entry per CDR3 protein. The sample has approximately 220 distinct CDR3 sequences, 7.5% to 10% seen once. Study-level findings and limits: Subset repertoires were largely private at M1, with under 8% shared. Diversity ranked highest in DNEG and lowest in TIGIT subsets.

Trimming removed 1 base from V and 1 base from J, with 8 bases in between. Germline V lookup: CDR1 DFQATT, CDR2 SNEGSKA (reference sequence). The CDR3 sequence is 13 residues long. The chain recombines TRBV20-1 with TRBJ2-7; tentatively, D is TRBD1 (5 bases). This clonotype was sampled from a human donor with melanoma. The sequenced sample was CD8+ T cells from PBMCs, obtained at baseline or after one month of anti-PD-1 therapy (not recorded which). CDR3 residues: CSARAQGSYEQYF. CDR3 bases: TGCAGTGCTAGAGCCCAGGGATCCTACGAGCAGTACTTC.